One sample yielded the 24 T cell receptor beta chains listed below, sequenced in a study of cytomegalovirus exposure and HLA in healthy donors. Primers: 60 Vbeta forward and 13 Jbeta reverse. Assay used: immunoSEQ multiplex PCR; TCRdb lists only in-frame clones, some missing. The sample has 120,000 or so clones, 80% seen once. Material for sequencing was PBMCs. The receptors shown here come from a man in his thirties or forties in good health and CMV-seropositive.

This chain links TRBV21-1 with TRBJ1-3. TRBV21-1 is assigned pseudogene status. This CDR3 has 16 amino acids. As DNA, the CDR3 is TGTGCCAGCAGGGGCCCCGGGGACTGCTCTGGAAACACCATATATTTT. Translating it yields CASRGPGDCSGNTIYF.

The V call is TRBV30, the J call TRBJ2-2, with 8 bases matching TRBD1. The CDR3 contains 13 residues. Losses at the gene ends were 5 bases for V and 6 bases for J; bases not matched to a gene: 5. CDR1 and CDR2 from the germline V gene are GTSNPN and SVGIG (reference sequence). Here the CDR3 DNA reads TGTGCCTGGGAGACAGGGGCGGCCGGGGAGCTGTTTTTT. It specifies CAWETGAAGELFF.

J is TRBJ1-6 and V is TRBV27; D uncertain. CDR1 MNHEY and CDR2 SMNVEV come from the germline V gene (reference sequence). Trimming stripped 0 bases from V and 3 bases from J, with 9 bases between. CDR3 length: 16 amino acids. The chain's CDR3 is CASSLSQQFYNSPLHF. CDR3 coding DNA: TGTGCCAGCAGTTTATCGCAACAGTTCTATAATTCACCCCTCCACTTT.

This chain links TRBV5-8 with TRBJ1-5; D remains ambiguous. Germline V gives CDR1 SGHTS, CDR2 YDEGEE. V lost 1 base, J lost 5 bases, and 7 bases lay in between. The CDR3 runs 13 residues. As DNA, the CDR3 is TGTGCCAGCAGCTTGTTTCCTGATCAGCCCCAGCATTTT. Translated, it gives CASSLFPDQPQHF.

The genes are TRBV5-1 and TRBJ2-7; TRBD1 matches at 8 bases. With 3 bases clipped from V and 6 bases from J, the junction kept 11 bases outside the gene matches. The CDR3 totals 15 residues. Germline V gives CDR1 SGHRS, CDR2 YFSETQ. DNA for the CDR3: TGCGCCAGCAGCTACGAGGACAGGGTTTTCTCCGAGCAGTACTTC. Its protein is CASSYEDRVFSEQYF.

The genes are TRBV7-8 and TRBJ2-1, with 7 bases identical to TRBD2. Germline loops: CDR1 SGHVS, CDR2 FQNEAQ. V shed 5 bases, J shed 0 bases, and the junction held 10 bases outside the gene matches. CDR3 length equals 17 residues. The CDR3 sequence: CASSRGETTSSYNEQFF. The CDR3 DNA is TGTGCCAGCAGCCGGGGGGAAACTACGAGCTCCTACAATGAGCAGTTCTTC.

The chain couples TRBV27 to TRBJ2-7; 9 bases are a match to TRBD1. The germline CDR1 and CDR2 sequences are MNHEY and SMNVEV (reference sequence). The J segment lost 5 bases and the V segment lost 3 bases, leaving 11 bases of the junction unmatched. The CDR3 has 16 residues. CDR3 residues: CASSFGSGQGSDEQYF. CDR3 nucleotides: TGTGCCAGCAGTTTTGGTAGTGGACAGGGGTCCGACGAGCAGTACTTC.

The sample holds one count of this clone. CDR3 nucleotide sequence: TGTGCCAGCAGCAACCCTGAAGAAGGGGGCGCCTACAATGAGCAGTTCTTC. Protein product: CASSNPEEGGAYNEQFF. The chain links TRBV21-1 to TRBJ2-1; the table assigns TRBD1, which was not confirmed against the DNA. TRBV21-1 is a listed pseudogene. The CDR3 is made up of 17 amino acids.

The chain has TRBV19 and TRBJ2-1; tentatively, D is TRBD1 (5 bases). Trimming shortened V by 7 bases and J by 5 bases, and 15 bases separated the two germline ends. The CDR3 consists of 14 residues. The V gene's germline CDR1 is LNHDA and CDR2 SQIVND (reference sequence). CDR3 sequence reads: CASTQEQLNNEQFF. The CDR3 DNA is TGTGCCAGTACACAGGAACAGCTAAACAATGAGCAGTTCTTC.

V gene TRBV5-1 combines with J gene TRBJ1-4; a weak D match, TRBD1 (6 bases). Germline loops: CDR1 SGHRS, CDR2 YFSETQ. This CDR3 comprises 15 residues. V gave up 0 bases and J gave up 3 bases, with 9 bases separating them. CDR3 sequence reads: CASSLGTDPNEKLFF. In nucleotides, the CDR3 is TGCGCCAGCAGCTTGGGGACAGACCCTAATGAAAAACTGTTTTTT. Drawing the rest from reference TRBV5-1 and TRBJ1-4, the complete variable domain is KAGVTQTPRYLIKTRGQQVTLSCSPISGHRSVSWYQQTPGQGLQFLFEYFSETQRNKGNFPGRFSGRQFSNSRSEMNVSTLELGDSALYLCASSLGTDPNEKLFFGSGTQLSVL.

The chain has TRBV30 and TRBJ1-2; 11 bases line up with TRBD1. V was pared by 1 base and J by 6 bases, with 4 bases of the junction left unmatched. The CDR3 runs 14 residues. CDR1 is GTSNPN, CDR2 SVGIG, per germline (reference sequence). The CDR3 protein is CAWSGGTGGHGYTF. The CDR3, as DNA: TGTGCCTGGAGTGGAGGGACAGGGGGGCATGGCTACACCTTC.

V is TRBV7-8 and J is TRBJ1-1; perhaps TRBD1 as D (5 bases). The CDR3 covers 13 residues. The germline gives CDR1 SGHVS, CDR2 FQNEAQ. V was trimmed by 4 bases and J by 6 bases, leaving 12 bases between them. The CDR3 DNA reads as TGTGCCAGCAGCTCGACCCGGGACTCTGAAGCTTTCTTT. It translates to CASSSTRDSEAFF.

CDR3 coding DNA: TGTGCCATCAAGGCGGGGGGGCAATCTCGGGAGCAGTTCTTC. It specifies CAIKAGGQSREQFF. This chain uses TRBV10-3 with TRBJ2-1; 9 bases line up with TRBD2. Germline values: CDR1 ENHRY, CDR2 SYGVKD. The V gene end was trimmed by 7 bases and the J gene end by 10 bases; junction bases not matched to a gene: 11. CDR3 length equals 14 residues.

This chain connects TRBV4-1 to TRBJ2-2, with 9 bases aligning to TRBD1. The V gene end was trimmed by 3 bases and the J gene end by 6 bases; junction bases not matched to a gene: 2. Germline V gene data show CDR1 as MGHRA and CDR2 as YSYEKL. This CDR3 spans 14 amino acids. The CDR3 spells CASSQRQGAGELFF. The CDR3 bases are TGCGCCAGCAGCCAGCGACAGGGGGCCGGGGAGCTGTTTTTT.

The J gene is TRBJ1-1, the V gene TRBV2, with 7 nucleotides matching TRBD1. This CDR3 spans 14 amino acids. J lost 3 bases, V lost 6 bases, and 7 bases had no gene match. Germline CDR1 and CDR2: SNHLY and FYNNEI. The CDR3 spells CASSADREYTEAFF. In DNA form, the CDR3 reads TGTGCCAGCAGCGCCGACAGGGAGTACACTGAAGCTTTCTTT. The complete variable domain, with remaining parts taken from reference TRBV2 and TRBJ1-1, reads EPEVTQTPSHQVTQMGQEVILRCVPISNHLYFYWYRQILGQKVEFLVSFYNNEISEKSEIFDDQFSVERPDGSNFTLKIRSTKLEDSAMYFCASSADREYTEAFFGQGTRLTVV.

This clone came up once. Other DNA sequences in the sample encode the same CDR3. This sequence joins TRBV19 and TRBJ1-3; the D is unclear. CDR3 length equals 12 residues. V lost 4 bases to trimming and J lost 4 bases, with 5 bases between them. The germline CDR1 and CDR2 sequences are LNHDA and SQIVND (reference sequence). Written as DNA, the CDR3 is TGTGCCAGTAGTACAAGCGGAAACACCATATATTTT. Translating gives CASSTSGNTIYF.

The rearrangement uses TRBV7-8 and TRBJ1-4; D is unclear. From germline, CDR1 is SGHVS and CDR2 FQNEAQ. The length of the CDR3 is 17 residues. Trimming took off 0 bases at V and 9 bases at J, with 20 bases between the two ends. The CDR3 sequence: CASSLAGSLGREKKLFF. The CDR3 bases are TGTGCCAGCAGCTTAGCTGGATCGCTTGGCCGGGAAAAAAAACTGTTTTTT.

This clone was seen once. This rearrangement joins TRBV28 to TRBJ2-1; 13 bases align to TRBD2. The germline V gene has CDR1 MDHEN and CDR2 SYDVKM. The CDR3 is made up of 15 amino acids. V lost 5 bases, J lost 6 bases, and 4 bases stayed unmatched. The CDR3 DNA reads as TGTGCCAGCAGTGGGGGACTAGCGGGGCTCAATGAGCAGTTCTTC. Translated, it gives CASSGGLAGLNEQFF.

This clone was observed a few times. The chain has TRBV27 and TRBJ1-2, with D hard to call. This CDR3 region has 17 residues. V lost 1 base and J 0 bases, leaving 15 bases between the germline ends. CDR1 and CDR2 from the germline V gene are MNHEY and SMNVEV (reference sequence). This chain's CDR3 is CASSLLASNPTNYGYTF. The DNA for the CDR3 is TGTGCCAGCAGTTTATTGGCCTCCAACCCGACTAACTATGGCTACACCTTC.

The J gene is TRBJ2-2, the V gene TRBV4-1; D may be TRBD1 (7 bases). CDR1 is MGHRA, CDR2 YSYEKL, per germline. The CDR3 length is 15 residues. Trimming shortened V by 4 bases and J by 5 bases, and 14 bases separated the two germline ends. CDR3 loop: CASSPEPGGTGELFF. The CDR3 coding sequence is TGCGCCAGCAGCCCCGAGCCAGGGGGGACCGGGGAGCTGTTTTTT.

This chain connects TRBV19 to TRBJ1-5; tentative D call: TRBD1 (5 bases). There are 13 residues in the CDR3. With 1 base removed from V and 8 bases from J, the gap between germline ends came to 9 bases. The germline CDR1 and CDR2 sequences are LNHDA and SQIVND (reference sequence). The CDR3 loop reads CASSIGTREPQHF. CDR3 bases: TGTGCCAGTAGTATAGGGACACGAGAGCCCCAGCATTTT. The full variable domain, with the rest looked up from reference TRBV19 and TRBJ1-5, is DGGITQSPKYLFRKEGQNVTLSCEQNLNHDAMYWYRQDPGQGLRLIYYSQIVNDFQKGDIAEGYSVSREKKESFPLTVTSAQKNPTAFYLCASSIGTREPQHFGDGTRLSIL.

The V call is TRBV30, the J call TRBJ2-1, with D possibly TRBD2 on 6 matching bases. Trimming pared 4 bases from V and 3 bases from J, leaving 13 bases between. Germline V CDR1 and CDR2: GTSNPN, SVGIG (reference sequence). The CDR3 extends over 14 amino acids. The CDR3 sequence is CAWNRGVSYNEQFF. CDR3 in DNA: TGTGCCTGGAATCGCGGGGTCAGCTACAATGAGCAGTTCTTC. Complete variable domain (other parts from reference TRBV30 and TRBJ2-1): SQTIHQWPATLVQPVGSPLSLECTVEGTSNPNLYWYRQAAGRGLQLLFYSVGIGQISSEVPQNLSASRPQDRQFILSSKKLLLSDSGFYLCAWNRGVSYNEQFFGPGTRLTVL.

The J gene is TRBJ1-1, the V gene TRBV29-1; 7 bases are a match to TRBD1. Looked up from germline, CDR1 is SQVTM and CDR2 is ANQGSEA. The CDR3 runs 13 residues. The J segment lost 1 base and the V segment lost 8 bases, leaving 7 bases of the junction unmatched. The CDR3 is CSIRDRPNTEAFF. The CDR3 DNA reads TGCAGCATCCGGGACAGACCGAACACTGAAGCTTTCTTT.

The chain combines TRBV19 with TRBJ2-3, with 9 nucleotides matching TRBD1. Germline trimming cut 6 bases from V and 11 bases from J; bases unmatched to any gene: 12. CDR3 size: 14 residues. Looked up from germline, CDR1 is LNHDA and CDR2 is SQIVND (reference sequence). DNA for the CDR3: TGTGCCAGTAGAGACCCTTCGACAGGGGGAGGGCAGTATTTT. It is translated as CASRDPSTGGGQYF. Variable domain in full (rest from reference TRBV19 and TRBJ2-3): DGGITQSPKYLFRKEGQNVTLSCEQNLNHDAMYWYRQDPGQGLRLIYYSQIVNDFQKGDIAEGYSVSREKKESFPLTVTSAQKNPTAFYLCASRDPSTGGGQYFGPGTRLTVL.